The rows below give T cell receptor beta chains drawn from one sample of a study of molecular identifiers for immune sequencing clone quantification. TCRdb re-analysed the PCR reads in MiXCR, keeping a single row per CDR3 protein. The sample lists about 36,000 distinct CDR3 sequences, roughly 19% occurring once. The material sequenced was naive CD8+ T cells from blood, with Jurkat cell RNA spiked in. The receptors here all came from a human donor in good health. Some libraries in this study had Jurkat cell RNA spiked in. Both conserved end residues are part of each CDR3. Size tells how often a clone was seen (once, few, many) or the class of an expanded clone, and some rows leave it out.

CASSPGPGLAQYYEQYF	TRBV27	TRBJ2-7	many
CAISESTAAGGPYEQYF	TRBV10-3	TRBJ2-7	-
CAGAQGSSTDTQYF	TRBV7-9	TRBJ2-3	many
CASSDWLAGALTDTQYF	TRBV12-3/TRBV12-4	TRBJ2-3	many
CASSSHRRGQETQYF	TRBV4-1	TRBJ2-5	-
CASRPGTGVDTQYF	TRBV5-6	TRBJ2-3	many
CASSYSIAGTGGEKLFF	TRBV6-5	TRBJ1-4	many
CASSEGNEQFF	TRBV12-3/TRBV12-4	TRBJ2-1	many
CASRDPPNEQFF	TRBV27	TRBJ2-1	many
CSAPAGTAEEQFF	TRBV20-1	TRBJ2-1	-
CASSSSGAGGDIQYF	TRBV7-9	TRBJ2-4	many
CASSQEIPTRNYNEQFF	TRBV4-3	TRBJ2-1	many
CASSLGLGDNEQFF	TRBV12-3/TRBV12-4	TRBJ2-1	many
CASSLDRGTYEQYF	TRBV5-1	TRBJ2-7	-
CASTHLAGADTQYF	TRBV19	TRBJ2-3	many
CSVVWDTGELFF	TRBV29-1	TRBJ2-2	-
CASSPSGAFYNEQFF	TRBV7-2	TRBJ2-1	many
CASSQGPGGLAGSPSYEQYF	TRBV4-3	TRBJ2-7	-
CASSLIGLEQFF	TRBV19	TRBJ2-1	few
CASSIEGAEETQYF	TRBV19	TRBJ2-5	few
CASSLARGNTEAFF	TRBV7-9	TRBJ1-1	-
CSAPRRDTSYEQYF	TRBV20-1	TRBJ2-7	-
CASSFGPGYEQYF	TRBV27	TRBJ2-7	many
CASMSLAYEQYF	TRBV12-3/TRBV12-4	TRBJ2-7	-
CASSQGPASEQYF	TRBV14	TRBJ2-7	many
CASSTIPGLSAGTDTQYF	TRBV12-3/TRBV12-4	TRBJ2-3	many
CASSPYRGLSTGELFF	TRBV7-2	TRBJ2-2	many
CASSIWLNGGNQPQHF	TRBV19	TRBJ1-5	many
CASSLYEWVTDTQYF	TRBV5-6	TRBJ2-3	many